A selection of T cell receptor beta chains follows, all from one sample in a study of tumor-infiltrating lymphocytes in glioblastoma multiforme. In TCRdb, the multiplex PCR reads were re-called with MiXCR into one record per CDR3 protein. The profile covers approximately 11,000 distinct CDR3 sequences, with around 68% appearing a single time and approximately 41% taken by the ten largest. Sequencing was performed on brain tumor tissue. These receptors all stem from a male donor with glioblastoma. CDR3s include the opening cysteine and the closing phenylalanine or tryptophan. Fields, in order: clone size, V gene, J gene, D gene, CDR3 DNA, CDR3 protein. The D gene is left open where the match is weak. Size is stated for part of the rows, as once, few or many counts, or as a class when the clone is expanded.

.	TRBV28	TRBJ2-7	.	TGTGCCAGTAGCCCAGCCGGTCGTTCCGAGCAGTACTTC	CASSPAGRSEQYF
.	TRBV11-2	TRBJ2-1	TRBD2	TGTGGCAGCTTAGCGGGTAGCTCCTACAATGAGCAGTTCTTC	CGSLAGSSYNEQFF
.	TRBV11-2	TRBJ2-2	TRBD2	TGTGCCAGAACCCCCTCATTCGGCCAAGGGCTAGCGGTAACCACCGGGGAGCTGTTTTTT	CARTPSFGQGLAVTTGELFF
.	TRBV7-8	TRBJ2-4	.	TGTGCCAGCAGCCATCGGTGGGGGTCGGCCAAAAACATTCAGTACTTC	CASSHRWGSAKNIQYF
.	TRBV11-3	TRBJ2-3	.	TGTGCCAGCAGCCCCGGCCCCACAGATACGCAGTATTTT	CASSPGPTDTQYF
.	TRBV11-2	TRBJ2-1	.	TGTGCCAGCAGCTTCGCGGGTAGCTCCTACGATAAGCAGTTCTTC	CASSFAGSSYDKQFF
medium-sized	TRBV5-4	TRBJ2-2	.	TGTGCCAGCAGCAGGGACCACCCCGGGATGGGGAACACCGGGGAGCTGTTTTTT	CASSRDHPGMGNTGELFF
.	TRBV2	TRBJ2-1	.	TGTGCCAGCAGAAAACGGGGGACTGACAATGATCAGTTCTTC	CASRKRGTDNDQFF
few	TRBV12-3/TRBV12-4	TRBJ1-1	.	TGTGCCAGCAGCCCGCTGGCAATAAACACTGAAGCTTTCTTT	CASSPLAINTEAFF
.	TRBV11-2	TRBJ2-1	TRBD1	TGTGCCAACAGCCTGACAGGGTCGGCGGCCGTCGAGCAGTCCTTC	CANSLTGSAAVEQSF
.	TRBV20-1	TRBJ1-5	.	TGCAGTGCTATTTCGGGACACACAAATAGCAATCAACCCCAGCATTTT	CSAISGHTNSNQPQHF
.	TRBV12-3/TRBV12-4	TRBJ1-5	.	TGTGCCAGCAGTTTAGGGGTGGGAAGCAATCAGCCCCAGCATTTT	CASSLGVGSNQPQHF
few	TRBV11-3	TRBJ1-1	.	TGTGCCAGCAGCTTAGGGACAGCTAGGAACACTGAAGCTTTCTTT	CASSLGTARNTEAFF
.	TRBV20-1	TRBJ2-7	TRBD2	TGCAGTGCTCTACCGGGACTAGCGGGAGACGAGCAGTACTTC	CSALPGLAGDEQYF
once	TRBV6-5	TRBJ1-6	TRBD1	TGTGCCAGCAGTTACTCGACAGGGAATTCACCCCCCCACTTT	CASSYSTGNSPPHF
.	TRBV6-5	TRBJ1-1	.	TGTGCTTCCAGAAGACAGTCATGGGCTGAAGCTTTATTT	CASRRQSWAEALF
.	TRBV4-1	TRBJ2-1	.	TGCGCCAGCAGCCGGGAAGAGCCCTTCAATGAGCAGTTCTTC	CASSREEPFNEQFF
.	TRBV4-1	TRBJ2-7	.	TGCGCAAGCGGCCGGGGGCTCGCAGTCGAGCAGTACTTC	CASGRGLAVEQYF